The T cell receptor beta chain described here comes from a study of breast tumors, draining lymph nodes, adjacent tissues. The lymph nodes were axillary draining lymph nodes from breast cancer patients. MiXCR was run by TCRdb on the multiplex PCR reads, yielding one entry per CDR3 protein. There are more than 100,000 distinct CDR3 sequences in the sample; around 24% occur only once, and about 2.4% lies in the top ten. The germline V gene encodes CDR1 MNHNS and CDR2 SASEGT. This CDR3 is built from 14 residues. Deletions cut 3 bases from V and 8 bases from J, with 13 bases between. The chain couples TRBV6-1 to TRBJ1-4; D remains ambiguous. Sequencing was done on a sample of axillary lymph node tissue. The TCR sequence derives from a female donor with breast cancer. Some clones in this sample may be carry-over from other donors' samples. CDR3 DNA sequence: TGTGCCAGCAGTGAGACCGGTTATATCGAAAAACTGTTTTTT. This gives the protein CASSETGYIEKLFF.